This entry lists 3 T cell receptor beta chains sequenced from one sample in a study of cytomegalovirus exposure and HLA in healthy donors. The PCR made use of 60 Vbeta and 13 Jbeta primers. Libraries were prepared by immunoSEQ multiplex PCR; TCRdb keeps only in-frame clonotypes and omits some of them. The table shows about 150,000 clones, with more than 7.5% occurring only once. Sequencing input: PBMCs. Receptors originate from a man aged 45-60 years in good health and CMV-seronegative.

The rearrangement joins TRBV5-1 to TRBJ1-1; maybe TRBD1 (6 bases). The V gene lost 1 base and the J gene lost 3 bases, with 13 bases spanning the gap. There are 15 residues in the CDR3. The germline V gene has CDR1 SGHRS and CDR2 YFSETQ. The CDR3 nucleotides read TGCGCCAGCAGCTTGTTCAGGGGCGACGACACTGAAGCTTTCTTT. It codes for CASSLFRGDDTEAFF.

With regard to this clone: Its ends do not fully match the called genes, so a read error is possible. The DNA for the CDR3 is TGCGCCCGCAGCCAAGGCCAGGAGGGCTACGAGCAGTACTTC. This codes for CARSQGQEGYEQYF. The chain couples TRBV4-1 to TRBJ2-7; TRBD2 is a possible D gene (6 bases). Looked up from germline, CDR1 is MGHRA and CDR2 is YSYEKL. CDR3 length: 14 amino acids.

The J gene is TRBJ2-1, the V gene TRBV5-1; 14 bases are a match to TRBD2. Trimming took 0 bases from V and 10 from J; bases not matched to a gene: 9. Germline V lookup: CDR1 SGHRS, CDR2 YFSETQ. The CDR3 sequence is 17 residues long. The CDR3 sequence: CASSLGAWGLAGDEQFF. DNA for the CDR3: TGCGCCAGCAGCTTGGGGGCCTGGGGACTAGCGGGGGACGAGCAGTTCTTC.